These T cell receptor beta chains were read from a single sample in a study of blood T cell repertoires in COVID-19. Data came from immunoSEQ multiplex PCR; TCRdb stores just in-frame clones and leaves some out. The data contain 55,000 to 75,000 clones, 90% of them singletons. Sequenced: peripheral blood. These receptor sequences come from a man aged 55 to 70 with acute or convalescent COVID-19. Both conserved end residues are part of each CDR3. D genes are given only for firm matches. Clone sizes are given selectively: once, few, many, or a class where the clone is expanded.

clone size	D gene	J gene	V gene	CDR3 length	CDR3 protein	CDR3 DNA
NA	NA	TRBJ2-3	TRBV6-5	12	CASRTTYYTQYF	TGTGCCAGCAGGACTACCTACTATACGCAGTATTTT
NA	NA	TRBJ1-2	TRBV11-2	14	CASSTGRAGWGYTF	TGTGCCAGCAGCACAGGGCGGGCAGGGTGGGGCTACACCTTC
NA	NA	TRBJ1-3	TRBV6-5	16	CASSYLRGGSGNTIYF	TGTGCCAGCAGTTACCTGCGGGGAGGCTCTGGAAACACCATATATTTT
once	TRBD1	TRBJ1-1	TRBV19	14	CASSPQGAYTEAFF	TGTGCCAGTTCCCCCCAGGGGGCGTACACTGAAGCTTTCTTT
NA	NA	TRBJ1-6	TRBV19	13	CASSQGKGSPLHF	TGTGCCAGTAGTCAGGGGAAAGGTTCACCCCTCCACTTT
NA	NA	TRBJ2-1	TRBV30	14	CAWSVRTDYNEQFF	TGTGCCTGGAGTGTCCGGACTGACTACAATGAGCAGTTCTTC
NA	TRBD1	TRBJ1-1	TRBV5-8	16	CASSPGQGVLGTEAFF	TGTGCCAGCAGCCCCGGACAGGGGGTTTTGGGCACTGAAGCTTTCTTT
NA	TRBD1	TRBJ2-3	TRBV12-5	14	CASGSQGSEDTQYF	TGTGCTAGTGGATCACAGGGGTCAGAAGATACGCAGTATTTT
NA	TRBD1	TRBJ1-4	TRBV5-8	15	CASSLRTGRSEKLFF	TGTGCCAGCAGCCTAAGGACAGGGAGAAGTGAAAAACTGTTTTTT
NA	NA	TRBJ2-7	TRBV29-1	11	CSVEARHEQYF	TGCAGCGTTGAAGCCAGGCACGAGCAGTACTTC
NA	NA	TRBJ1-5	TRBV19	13	CASSIEKRQPQHF	TGTGCCAGTAGTATAGAAAAGCGGCAGCCCCAGCATTTT
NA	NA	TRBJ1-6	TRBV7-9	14	CASSLTDYNSPLHF	TGTGCCAGCAGCTTGACAGACTATAATTCACCCCTCCACTTT
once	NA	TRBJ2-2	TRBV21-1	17	CPSSNALAGGRTGELFF	TGTCCCAGCAGCAACGCCCTCGCGGGGGGGAGGACCGGGGAGCTGTTTTTT
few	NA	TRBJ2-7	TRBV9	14	CASSVGAGRYEQYF	TGTGCCAGCAGCGTAGGTGCAGGCCGATACGAGCAGTACTTC
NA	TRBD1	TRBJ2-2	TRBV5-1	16	CASRHGGTGLTGELFF	TGCGCCAGCAGACATGGCGGGACAGGGTTAACCGGGGAGCTGTTTTTT
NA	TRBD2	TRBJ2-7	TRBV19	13	CASAGGRRDEQYF	TGTGCCAGTGCGGGGGGGCGTCGGGACGAGCAGTACTTC
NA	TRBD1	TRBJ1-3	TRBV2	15	CASSTGGAKGNTIYF	TGTGCCAGTAGTACAGGGGGCGCGAAAGGAAACACCATATATTTT
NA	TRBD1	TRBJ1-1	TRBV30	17	CAWKGTGGLLGGTEAFF	TGTGCCTGGAAAGGGACAGGGGGCCTGTTGGGTGGCACTGAAGCTTTCTTT
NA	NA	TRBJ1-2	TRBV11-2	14	CASSLGTGSYGYTF	TGTGCCAGCAGCTTAGGTACAGGGAGCTATGGCTACACCTTC
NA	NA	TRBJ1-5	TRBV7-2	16	CASSEQGQRAGQPQHF	TGTGCCAGCAGCGAACAGGGCCAACGGGCGGGTCAGCCCCAGCATTTT
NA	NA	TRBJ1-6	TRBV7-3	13	CASSRDWNSPLHF	TGTGCCAGCAGCCGGGACTGGAATTCACCCCTCCACTTT
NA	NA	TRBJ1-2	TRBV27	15	CASSIAGREGYGYTF	TGTGCCAGCAGTATAGCCGGAAGGGAGGGCTATGGCTACACCTTC
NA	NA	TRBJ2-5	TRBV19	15	CASSIGRDSVMPQYF	TGTGCCAGTAGTATAGGGCGGGACAGCGTGATGCCCCAGTACTTC
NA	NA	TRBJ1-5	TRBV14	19	CASSQDGGWIADYNQPQHF	TGTGCCAGCAGCCAAGACGGCGGGTGGATTGCGGACTACAATCAGCCCCAGCATTTT
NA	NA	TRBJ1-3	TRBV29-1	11	CSADWRHTIYF	TGCAGCGCGGACTGGAGGCACACCATATATTTT
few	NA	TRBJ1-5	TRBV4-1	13	CASSQELRHPQHF	TGCGCCAGCAGCCAAGAACTCCGACATCCCCAGCATTTT
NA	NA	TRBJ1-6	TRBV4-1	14	CASRPGAYNSPLHF	TGCGCCAGCAGGCCTGGAGCTTATAATTCACCCCTCCACTTT
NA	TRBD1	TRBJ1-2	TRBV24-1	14	CATSDGPGQGARTF	TGTGCCACCAGTGATGGGCCGGGACAGGGGGCGAGAACCTTC
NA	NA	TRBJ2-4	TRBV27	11	CASSLVDIQYF	TGTGCCAGCAGTTTAGTAGACATTCAGTACTTC
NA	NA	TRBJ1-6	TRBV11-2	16	CASSLGGWWDNSPLHF	TGTGCCAGCAGCTTAGGCGGCTGGTGGGATAATTCACCCCTCCACTTT
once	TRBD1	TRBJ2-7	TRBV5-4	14	CASSPGQGGYEQYF	TGTGCCAGCAGCCCGGGACAGGGTGGCTACGAGCAGTACTTC
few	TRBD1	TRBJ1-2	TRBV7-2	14	CASSDRGANYGYTF	TGTGCCAGCAGCGACAGGGGAGCTAACTATGGCTACACCTTC
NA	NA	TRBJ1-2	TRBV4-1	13	CASSQDQNYGYTF	TGCGCCAGCAGCCAAGACCAGAACTATGGCTACACCTTC
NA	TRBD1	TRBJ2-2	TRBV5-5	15	CASSLGQGNTGELFF	TGTGCCAGCAGCTTAGGACAGGGGAACACCGGGGAGCTGTTTTTT
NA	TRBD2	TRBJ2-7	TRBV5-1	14	CASSPGGGLYEQYF	TGCGCCAGCAGCCCCGGCGGGGGGCTCTACGAGCAGTACTTC
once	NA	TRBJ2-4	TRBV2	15	CASSEALSQGNIQYF	TGTGCCAGCAGTGAAGCACTCTCTCAGGGGAACATTCAGTACTTC
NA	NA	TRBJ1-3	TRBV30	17	CAWSVWSGSASGNTIYF	TGTGCCTGGAGTGTATGGTCAGGGTCGGCCTCTGGAAACACCATATATTTT